These T cell receptor beta chains were read from a single sample in a study of T-cell reconstitution after alpha-beta-depleted transplantation in children. MiXCR, run by TCRdb on the PCR reads, gives a single entry per CDR3 protein. The sample has more than 200,000 distinct CDR3 sequences; roughly a sixth are singletons. This specimen was PBMCs, mostly from graft donor cells, taken 360 days after TCRalphabeta/CD19-depleted stem cell transplant. Receptor source: a male patient under 10 years old who had a stem cell transplant for acute lymphoblastic leukemia, so the T cells may come from the graft donor. Both conserved end residues are part of each CDR3. Each record gives: clone size, D gene, V gene, J gene, CDR3 DNA, CDR3 protein. A D gene is named only where the DNA matches it firmly. A clone size is listed for some rows: how often the clone was seen (once, few, many), or a class if it is expanded.

size: many
D: TRBD2
V: TRBV12-3/TRBV12-4
J: TRBJ2-7
DNA: TGTGCCAGCAGTTTTAGTCGGTTTGGGGGGGACTGCGAGCAGTACTTC
CDR3: CASSFSRFGGDCEQYF

size: -
D: -
V: TRBV2
J: TRBJ1-5
DNA: TGTGCCAGCAGAGCAGGGTCGAGCAATCAGCCCCAGCATTTT
CDR3: CASRAGSSNQPQHF

size: few
D: -
V: TRBV30
J: TRBJ1-1
DNA: TGTGCCTGGAGCGTGGGCGACGGCACTGAAGCTTTCTTT
CDR3: CAWSVGDGTEAFF

size: -
D: TRBD2
V: TRBV18
J: TRBJ2-5
DNA: TGTGCCAGCTCACCATCAGCGGGGATACAAGAGACCCAGTACTTC
CDR3: CASSPSAGIQETQYF

size: -
D: -
V: TRBV18
J: TRBJ2-2
DNA: TGTGCCAGCTCACCTCGAGGTCCCACGGGCACCGGGGAGCTGTTTTTT
CDR3: CASSPRGPTGTGELFF

size: -
D: -
V: TRBV3-1
J: TRBJ1-2
DNA: TGTGCCAGCAGCAACAGGGTTTTCGGCTATGGCTACACCTTC
CDR3: CASSNRVFGYGYTF

size: few
D: -
V: TRBV7-8
J: TRBJ2-5
DNA: TGTGCCAGCAGCTTAAGGGGTTTAATGTACCAAGAGACCCAGTACTTC
CDR3: CASSLRGLMYQETQYF

size: -
D: -
V: TRBV6-5
J: TRBJ2-1
DNA: TGTGCCAGCAGTTACTCGACCGGTTACAATGAGCAGTTCTTC
CDR3: CASSYSTGYNEQFF

size: few
D: TRBD2
V: TRBV14
J: TRBJ2-7
DNA: TGTGCCAGCAGCCAAGATAGGATAGCGGGAGTTTTGTCCTACGAGCAGTACTTC
CDR3: CASSQDRIAGVLSYEQYF

size: -
D: -
V: TRBV5-1
J: TRBJ1-2
DNA: TGCGCCAGCAGCTTAGACGGCGACTATGGCTACACCTTC
CDR3: CASSLDGDYGYTF

size: -
D: -
V: TRBV30
J: TRBJ1-5
DNA: TGTGCCTGGACCGGGGGTAGCAATCAGCCCCAGCATTTT
CDR3: CAWTGGSNQPQHF

size: few
D: -
V: TRBV6-2/TRBV6-3
J: TRBJ1-5
DNA: TGTGCCAGCAGTTACTCAGTCCCCTTCAATCAGCCCCAGCATTTT
CDR3: CASSYSVPFNQPQHF

size: -
D: -
V: TRBV5-1
J: TRBJ2-7
DNA: TGCGCCAGCGATGGCAGGGAGGTAGACGAGCAGTACTTC
CDR3: CASDGREVDEQYF

size: -
D: TRBD1
V: TRBV20-1
J: TRBJ2-2
DNA: TGCAGTGCTAGACGACAGGGGAACACCGGGGAGCTGTTTTTT
CDR3: CSARRQGNTGELFF

size: -
D: -
V: TRBV12-3/TRBV12-4
J: TRBJ1-1
DNA: TGTGCCAGCAGTTTATTTGGTATGAACACTGAAGCTTTCTTT
CDR3: CASSLFGMNTEAFF

size: few
D: -
V: TRBV11-2
J: TRBJ2-3
DNA: TGTGCCAGCAGCTTACAGCCGGGACCCCGAAGTAGCACAGATACGCAGTATTTT
CDR3: CASSLQPGPRSSTDTQYF

size: -
D: -
V: TRBV12-3/TRBV12-4
J: TRBJ2-1
DNA: TGTGCCAGCAGTCCCGCCCGCGATGAGCAGTTCTTC
CDR3: CASSPARDEQFF

size: few
D: -
V: TRBV11-3
J: TRBJ2-1
DNA: TGTGCCAGCAGCCGAGGCTACAGAGAGCAGTTCTTC
CDR3: CASSRGYREQFF

size: few
D: TRBD1
V: TRBV20-1
J: TRBJ2-5
DNA: TGCAGTGCTAGAGTAGATGGGACAGGGCTAATAGGGACCCAGTACTTC
CDR3: CSARVDGTGLIGTQYF

size: many
D: TRBD2
V: TRBV11-2
J: TRBJ2-1
DNA: TGTGCCTGCGCCCTCGGGACTAGCGGCCTCAATGAGCAGTTCTTC
CDR3: CACALGTSGLNEQFF

size: few
D: TRBD1
V: TRBV20-1
J: TRBJ1-5
DNA: TGCAGTGCTAGTAGAAGGACAGGGGGCACCCATAGCAATCAGCCCCAGCATTTT
CDR3: CSASRRTGGTHSNQPQHF

size: -
D: -
V: TRBV19
J: TRBJ1-5
DNA: TGTGCCAGTAGTCCGTCCTATAGCAATCAGCCCCAGCATTTT
CDR3: CASSPSYSNQPQHF

size: few
D: -
V: TRBV7-9
J: TRBJ1-1
DNA: TGTGCCAGCACACTCGGGGAAGTAGGAAACACTGAAGCTTTCTTT
CDR3: CASTLGEVGNTEAFF

size: few
D: TRBD1
V: TRBV20-1
J: TRBJ2-6
DNA: TGCTGTGCTAGGGACAGGGTAAACTCTGGGGCCAACGTCCTGACTTTC
CDR3: CCARDRVNSGANVLTF

size: few
D: TRBD1
V: TRBV6-2/TRBV6-3
J: TRBJ2-3
DNA: TGTGCCAGCAGTTACTCGCTAGGGGGCCCAGATACGCAGTATTTT
CDR3: CASSYSLGGPDTQYF

size: few
D: -
V: TRBV28
J: TRBJ2-3
DNA: TGTGCCAGCAGTTTTCGCGGGACCTCAGATACGCAGTATTTT
CDR3: CASSFRGTSDTQYF

size: -
D: TRBD2
V: TRBV12-3/TRBV12-4
J: TRBJ2-1
DNA: TGTGCCAGCAGTTTATACACTAGCGGGGGGCGGGGTGAGCAGTTCTTC
CDR3: CASSLYTSGGRGEQFF

size: few
D: -
V: TRBV5-1
J: TRBJ2-5
DNA: TGCGCCAGCAGGGTCGGGGGAGCGGAACTTCACCGGGGGGAGACCCAGTACTTC
CDR3: CASRVGGAELHRGETQYF

size: -
D: -
V: TRBV15
J: TRBJ1-4
DNA: TGTGCCACCAGCAGAGGACTCGCGGGACGGAACGAAAAACTGTTTTTT
CDR3: CATSRGLAGRNEKLFF

size: many
D: -
V: TRBV20-1
J: TRBJ2-3
DNA: TGCAGTGCTAGACAAATATCAGATACGCAGTATTTT
CDR3: CSARQISDTQYF

size: -
D: -
V: TRBV6-5
J: TRBJ2-1
DNA: TGTGCCAGCAGTCCACTTAGCGGTGAGCAGTTCTTC
CDR3: CASSPLSGEQFF

size: few
D: TRBD1
V: TRBV7-8
J: TRBJ2-7
DNA: TGTGCCAGCAGCTTACTCCAGGGGGCAGGCGAGCAGTACTTC
CDR3: CASSLLQGAGEQYF

size: -
D: -
V: TRBV14
J: TRBJ1-6
DNA: TGTGCCAGCAGCCCTAGGACTAGCTCACCCCTCCACTTT
CDR3: CASSPRTSSPLHF

size: -
D: -
V: TRBV11-2
J: TRBJ1-1
DNA: TGTGCCAGCAGTGAAAAGCAGGGGCGGGCCACTGAAGCTTTCTTT
CDR3: CASSEKQGRATEAFF

size: -
D: TRBD2
V: TRBV7-9
J: TRBJ2-1
DNA: TGTGCCAGCAGCTCCCGGACTAGCGGGACCTACAATGAGCAGTTCTTC
CDR3: CASSSRTSGTYNEQFF

size: few
D: -
V: TRBV20-1
J: TRBJ1-5
DNA: TGCAGTGCTAGAACAGTGGGCGTCAATCAGCCCCAGCATTTT
CDR3: CSARTVGVNQPQHF

size: -
D: -
V: TRBV6-5
J: TRBJ2-3
DNA: TGTGCCAGCAGTTACTCACGGGCTCCCCGAACAGATACGCAGTATTTT
CDR3: CASSYSRAPRTDTQYF

size: -
D: -
V: TRBV28
J: TRBJ2-2
DNA: TGTGCCAGCAGTTTATATCTTCTACTTACGAACACCGGGGAGCTGTTTTTT
CDR3: CASSLYLLLTNTGELFF

size: few
D: -
V: TRBV12-3/TRBV12-4
J: TRBJ2-2
DNA: TGTGCCAGCAGAAAACAGGGCTTGAACACCGGGGAGCTGTTTTTT
CDR3: CASRKQGLNTGELFF

size: few
D: TRBD1
V: TRBV12-3/TRBV12-4
J: TRBJ2-3
DNA: TGTGCCAGCAGTTTGACAGGGGGCATAGGAGATACGCAGTATTTT
CDR3: CASSLTGGIGDTQYF

size: few
D: -
V: TRBV29-1
J: TRBJ1-1
DNA: TGCAGCGTGACGGGACTCGGCTTAATGAACACTGAAGCTTTCTTT
CDR3: CSVTGLGLMNTEAFF